What follows are 25 T cell receptor beta chains derived from one specimen sequenced in a study of cytomegalovirus exposure and HLA in healthy donors. 60 Vbeta and 13 Jbeta primers were used in PCR. Clones were read by immunoSEQ multiplex PCR, and TCRdb kept only the in-frame ones, dropping some. The sample lists approximately 180,000 clones, roughly 76% occurring once. Sequenced input: PBMCs. The receptors originated from a woman between 18 and 30 years old in good health and CMV-seropositive.

The chain uses TRBV4-2 and TRBJ2-7, with D possibly TRBD2 on 6 matching bases. V was trimmed by 2 bases and J by 0 bases, leaving 11 bases between them. Germline values: CDR1 LGHNA, CDR2 YNFKEQ. The CDR3 is 15 residues long. The CDR3 DNA is TGTGCCAGCAGCCAACAGGGACTCAGCTCCTACGAGCAGTACTTC. This translates into CASSQQGLSSYEQYF.

This clone has only one observation. The V call is TRBV4-1, the J call TRBJ1-3; 9 bases map to TRBD1. There are 15 residues in the CDR3. V dropped 3 bases and J dropped 4; count of bases not matched to a gene: 4. The germline V gene has CDR1 MGHRA and CDR2 YSYEKL. CDR3 DNA: TGCGCCAGCAGCCAGGGGACAGGGAAGGGAAACACCATATATTTT. Its translation: CASSQGTGKGNTIYF.

The gene calls are TRBV7-8 and TRBJ2-7; TRBD1 matches 10 bases. The germline V gene encodes CDR1 SGHVS and CDR2 FQNEAQ. The CDR3 totals 14 residues. V trimming: 5 bases; J trimming: 8 bases; junction bases outside the gene matches: 9. The CDR3 protein is CASSAGTGELKQYF. For the CDR3, the DNA is TGTGCCAGCAGCGCCGGGACAGGGGAGTTAAAGCAGTACTTC.

The V and J genes are TRBV7-8 and TRBJ2-7; D is possibly TRBD1 (6 bases). Germline V lookup: CDR1 SGHVS, CDR2 FQNEAQ. This CDR3 spans 17 amino acids. Deletions cut 8 bases from V and 2 bases from J, with 25 bases between. In DNA form, the CDR3 reads TGTGCCAGCGCATATTGGAATATCGGGACACAGACCTACGAGCAGTACTTC. Its protein product is CASAYWNIGTQTYEQYF.

The chain is built from TRBV10-3 and TRBJ1-3; D gene ambiguous. The CDR3 is 15 residues long. V shed 2 bases and J shed 2 bases, with 10 bases lying between them. CDR1 ENHRY and CDR2 SYGVKD come from the germline V gene. The CDR3 region has the DNA TGTGCCATCAGTGAGGAGGGTGGACCTGGAAACACCATATATTTT. It specifies CAISEEGGPGNTIYF.

The chain uses TRBV7-7 and TRBJ2-2, with a tentative D call TRBD1 (5 bases). Per germline, CDR1 SSHAT and CDR2 FNYEAQ (reference sequence). V lost 0 bases, J lost 5 bases, and 13 bases lay in between. The CDR3 extends over 16 amino acids. The CDR3 sequence is CASSLAQGPRTGELFF. Here the CDR3 DNA reads TGTGCCAGCAGCTTAGCCCAGGGCCCTCGTACCGGGGAGCTGTTTTTT.

The chain uses TRBV6-1 and TRBJ2-3, with 8 bases matching TRBD2. The CDR3 has 13 residues. Losses at the gene ends were 8 bases for V and 4 bases for J; bases not matched to a gene: 5. Germline CDR1 reads MNHNS; CDR2 reads SASEGT. CDR3 residues: CASCGGSPDTQYF. The CDR3 nucleotides are TGTGCCAGCTGCGGGGGGAGCCCAGATACGCAGTATTTT.

V gene TRBV18 combines with J gene TRBJ2-1; 9 bases align to TRBD1. CDR1 and CDR2 from the germline V gene are KGHSH and LQKENI. V gave up 3 bases and J gave up 2 bases; unmatched junction bases: 2. The length of the CDR3 is 15 residues. The CDR3 protein is CASSPDRGAYNEQFF. CDR3 in DNA: TGTGCCAGCTCACCGGACAGGGGTGCCTACAATGAGCAGTTCTTC.

The chain joins TRBV19 to TRBJ2-3; TRBD2 agrees at 8 bases. Trimming cost V 6 bases and J 4 bases; bases outside gene matches: 12. The CDR3 has 16 residues. Per the germline V gene, CDR1 is LNHDA and CDR2 is SQIVND (reference sequence). CDR3 nucleotide sequence: TGTGCCAGTAGGCCGACTCGGCGGGGGGCTGCAGATACGCAGTATTTT. It is translated as CASRPTRRGAADTQYF.

The chain uses TRBV18 and TRBJ2-7; 9 bases align to TRBD1. Trimming removed 6 bases from V and 3 bases from J; junction bases left unmatched: 6. The germline V gene has CDR1 KGHSH and CDR2 LQKENI. This CDR3 region has 14 residues. The CDR3 sequence is CASSQGQGVYEQYF. The CDR3 nucleotides read TGTGCCAGCTCTCAGGGACAGGGTGTCTACGAGCAGTACTTC.

V gene TRBV6-5 combines with J gene TRBJ2-7, with 8 bases aligning to TRBD1. Germline V CDR1 and CDR2: MNHEY, SVGAGI. The CDR3 sequence is 16 residues long. The ends lost 0 bases at V and 3 bases at J; junction bases unmatched: 7. Here the CDR3 reads CASSYSEAGGSYEQYF. CDR3 nucleotides: TGTGCCAGCAGTTACTCGGAGGCAGGGGGCAGCTACGAGCAGTACTTC.

This clone was observed many times. This sequence joins TRBV27 and TRBJ1-4; D gene unclear. CDR1 is MNHEY, CDR2 SMNVEV, per germline (reference sequence). V lost 2 bases to trimming and J lost 6 bases, with 13 bases between them. The CDR3 length is 15 residues. CDR3 sequence: CASSLVGGRDEKLFF. The CDR3 region has the DNA TGTGCCAGCAGTTTAGTAGGTGGGCGTGATGAAAAACTGTTTTTT.

The V call is TRBV7-6, the J call TRBJ1-2; D is undetermined. Germline CDR1 is SGHVS and CDR2 is FNYEAQ. The CDR3 is made up of 15 amino acids. The V and J ends lost 0 bases and 0 bases respectively, with 8 bases between them. The CDR3 is CASSLAQNTNYGYTF. The DNA for the CDR3 is TGTGCCAGCAGCTTAGCGCAGAATACTAACTATGGCTACACCTTC.

This clone was recorded once. The chain joins TRBV6-5 to TRBJ2-7; 8 bases are shared with TRBD1. Trimming cost V 2 bases and J 4 bases; bases outside gene matches: 4. The CDR3 is 14 amino acids. Germline V gives CDR1 MNHEY, CDR2 SVGAGI. In nucleotides, the CDR3 is TGTGCCAGCAGTTACCAGGGGGCGTCGTACGAGCAGTACTTC. This sequence encodes CASSYQGASYEQYF.

This clone was seen a few times. V usage is TRBV4-1 and J usage is TRBJ2-3; D perhaps matches TRBD1 (5 bases). CDR1 is MGHRA and CDR2 is YSYEKL in the germline V gene. Trimming removed 3 bases from V and 4 bases from J, with 14 bases in between. This CDR3 is 15 amino acids long. The CDR3 nucleotides read TGCGCCAGCAGCCAGGTGGGGCTAGTAGCAGATACGCAGTATTTT. Protein sequence: CASSQVGLVADTQYF.

This chain links TRBV6-1 with TRBJ2-1; 8 nucleotides agree with TRBD1. Germline V gene lookup returns CDR1 MNHNS and CDR2 SASEGT. Trimming cost V 4 bases and J 7 bases; bases outside gene matches: 9. This CDR3 spans 15 amino acids. CDR3 sequence: CASSVRDRSKNEQFF. The CDR3 region has the DNA TGTGCCAGCAGTGTGCGGGACAGGTCCAAGAATGAGCAGTTCTTC.

The chain has TRBV21-1 and TRBJ2-2; the table gives TRBD2 as D, unverified against the DNA. TRBV21-1 is a known pseudogene. The CDR3 is 17 amino acids. This CDR3 reads CASSKRRAGGPCGELFF. For the CDR3, the DNA is TGTGCCAGCAGCAAGCGGAGGGCGGGGGGGCCCTGCGGGGAGCTGTTTTTT.

The chain carries TRBV7-9 and TRBJ2-7; tentatively, D is TRBD1 (5 bases). Germline V gives CDR1 SEHNR, CDR2 FQNEAQ (reference sequence). The CDR3 length is 15 residues. V shed 1 base and J shed 2 bases, with 12 bases lying between them. CDR3 sequence: CASSLVAGPPYEQYF. CDR3 in DNA: TGTGCCAGCAGCTTAGTCGCAGGGCCCCCCTACGAGCAGTACTTC.

J is TRBJ2-3 and V is TRBV27; D is possibly TRBD2 (7 bases). V was pared by 8 bases and J by 6 bases, with 27 bases between. Germline-derived CDR1 and CDR2 are MNHEY and SMNVEV (reference sequence). This CDR3 has 17 residues. CDR3 region: CASAPEGGRGKGDTQYF. The CDR3 region has the DNA TGTGCCAGCGCGCCAGAGGGGGGGCGGGGGAAGGGGGATACGCAGTATTTT.

The chain has TRBV9 and TRBJ1-2; 8 bases line up with TRBD1. The CDR3 extends over 13 amino acids. CDR1 and CDR2 from the germline V gene are SGDLS and YYNGEE. The V gene end was trimmed by 0 bases and the J gene end by 8 bases; junction bases not matched to a gene: 3. CDR3 sequence reads: CASSVVDRGGYTF. The CDR3 DNA follows: TGTGCCAGCAGCGTAGTAGACAGGGGCGGCTACACCTTC.

This chain joins TRBV11-3 and TRBJ1-5; D is ambiguous. The CDR3 contains 15 residues. Germline values: CDR1 SGHNT, CDR2 YENEEA. V lost 5 bases, J lost 0 bases, and 11 bases lay in between. The CDR3 nucleotides read TGTGCCAGCAGCACCCCGCAGATTAGCAATCAGCCCCAGCATTTT. Protein sequence: CASSTPQISNQPQHF.

V gene TRBV14 combines with J gene TRBJ2-1, with 10 positions matching TRBD2. The CDR3 extends over 16 amino acids. Germline lookup yields CDR1 SGHDN and CDR2 FVKESK. V lost 4 bases and J lost 3; bases outside the gene matches: 6. DNA of the CDR3: TGTGCCAGCAGCCGAGAGCGGGGGGGCCACTACAATGAGCAGTTCTTC. Its translation is CASSRERGGHYNEQFF.

The chain couples TRBV19 to TRBJ1-6, with TRBD1 matching over 8 bases. The CDR3 loop spans 17 amino acids. Trimming took 7 bases from V and 6 from J; bases not matched to a gene: 14. Germline CDR1 and CDR2: LNHDA and SQIVND (reference sequence). CDR3: CASTRSPSTGANSPLHF. The CDR3, as DNA: TGTGCCAGTACCCGATCCCCCTCGACAGGGGCTAATTCACCCCTCCACTTT.

The V call is TRBV30, the J call TRBJ1-1; D gene unclear. The CDR3 is 12 residues long. V dropped 1 base and J dropped 4 bases, with 7 bases sitting between them. Per the germline V gene, CDR1 is GTSNPN and CDR2 is SVGIG (reference sequence). The CDR3: CAWSGSITEAFF. In nucleotides, the CDR3 is TGTGCCTGGAGTGGAAGCATCACTGAAGCTTTCTTT.

This clone was seen a single time. The rearrangement links TRBV10-3 to TRBJ2-7; D is possibly TRBD2 (5 bases). The CDR3 spans 16 residues. The germline gives CDR1 ENHRY, CDR2 SYGVKD. Trimming stripped 4 bases from V and 2 bases from J, with 18 bases between. CDR3 loop: CAISGGRVGLTYEQYF. CDR3 in DNA: TGTGCCATCAGTGGCGGGCGGGTAGGACTGACCTACGAGCAGTACTTC.